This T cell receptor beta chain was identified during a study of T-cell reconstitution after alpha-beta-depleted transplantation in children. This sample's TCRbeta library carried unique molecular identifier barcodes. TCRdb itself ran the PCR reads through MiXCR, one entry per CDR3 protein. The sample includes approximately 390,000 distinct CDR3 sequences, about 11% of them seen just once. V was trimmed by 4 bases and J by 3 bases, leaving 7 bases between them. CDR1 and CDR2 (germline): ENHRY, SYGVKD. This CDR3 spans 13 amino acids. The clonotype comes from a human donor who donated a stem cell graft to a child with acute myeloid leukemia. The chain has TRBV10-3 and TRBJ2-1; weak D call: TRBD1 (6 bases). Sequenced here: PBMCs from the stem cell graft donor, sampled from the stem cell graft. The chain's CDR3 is CAISAGDYNEQFF. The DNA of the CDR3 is TGTGCCATCAGTGCAGGGGACTACAATGAGCAGTTCTTC.